These T cell receptor beta chains were read from a single sample in a study of blood T cell repertoires in COVID-19. Here immunoSEQ multiplex PCR was the method, and the copy in TCRdb shows in-frame clones only, minus some. The profile covers a few hundred thousand clones, with about 88% appearing a single time and less than 1.5% taken by the ten largest. The source material was PBMCs or T cells enriched from blood (not recorded which). Receptor source: a woman aged 18-30 years who had recovered from COVID-19. The conserved cysteine and the conserved F or W are not part of the CDR3 here. Fields, in order: CDR3 protein, J gene, V gene.

ASRGGTPYEQY	TRBJ2-7	TRBV19
ASSLDQSGELF	TRBJ2-2	TRBV11-3
ASSFTGSGANVLT	TRBJ2-6	TRBV7-9
ASSLPARGLSYGYT	TRBJ1-2	TRBV7-8
AISAGLADEQY	TRBJ2-7	TRBV10-3
ASSLTGPGGTEAF	TRBJ1-1	TRBV11-2
ASSATSGGDNEQF	TRBJ2-1	TRBV7-8
AYHRALAGELF	TRBJ2-2	TRBV30
ASSPGQGNYGYT	TRBJ1-2	TRBV28
ASSRDSNYGYT	TRBJ1-2	TRBV5-4
ASSHPSTSMNTEAF	TRBJ1-1	TRBV4-2
ASSIYGGEETQY	TRBJ2-5	TRBV9
ASSTTSGGYNEQF	TRBJ2-1	TRBV19
ASSLGAGYEQY	TRBJ2-7	TRBV5-1
ATSEGGPQH	TRBJ1-5	TRBV10-2
ASSKVQPPPEGNEKLF	TRBJ1-4	TRBV21-1
ASSPGDTEAF	TRBJ1-1	TRBV4-1